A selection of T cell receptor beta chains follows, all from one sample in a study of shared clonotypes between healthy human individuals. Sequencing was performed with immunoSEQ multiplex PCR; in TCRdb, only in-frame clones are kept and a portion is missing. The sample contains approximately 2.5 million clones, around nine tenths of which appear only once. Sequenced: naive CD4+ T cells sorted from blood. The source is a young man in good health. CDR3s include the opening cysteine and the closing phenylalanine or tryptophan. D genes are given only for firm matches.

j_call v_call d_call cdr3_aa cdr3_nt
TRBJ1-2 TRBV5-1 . CASSPGQSVLYGYTF TGCGCCAGCAGCCCAGGACAGAGCGTACTCTATGGCTACACCTTC
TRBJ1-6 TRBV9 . CASSVDPVIGVMRTNSPLHF TGTGCCAGCAGCGTAGATCCCGTGATAGGTGTTATGCGGACTAATTCACCCCTCCACTTT
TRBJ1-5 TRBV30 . CAWSVAGYSNQPQHF TGTGCCTGGAGTGTGGCAGGGTATAGCAATCAGCCCCAGCATTTT
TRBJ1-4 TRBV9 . CASSVSGVDEKLFF TGTGCCAGCAGCGTTTCCGGCGTAGATGAAAAACTGTTTTTT
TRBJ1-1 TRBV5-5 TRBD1 CASSLGDSLDTEAFF TGTGCCAGCAGCTTGGGGGACAGTTTGGACACTGAAGCTTTCTTT
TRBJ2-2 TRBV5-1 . CASSSDFNTGELFF TGCGCCAGCAGCTCCGACTTTAACACCGGGGAGCTGTTTTTT
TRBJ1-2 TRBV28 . CASSLGQIYGYTF TGTGCCAGCAGTTTGGGACAAATCTATGGCTACACCTTC
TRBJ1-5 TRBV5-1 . CASATGVNQPQHF TGCGCCAGCGCAACGGGAGTTAATCAGCCCCAGCATTTT
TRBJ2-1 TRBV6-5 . CASSSGAPPYNEQFF TGTGCCAGCAGTTCGGGGGCGCCGCCCTACAATGAGCAGTTCTTC
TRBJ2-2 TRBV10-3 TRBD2 CAISRTSGGTGELFF TGTGCCATCAGTCGGACTAGCGGGGGGACCGGGGAGCTGTTTTTT
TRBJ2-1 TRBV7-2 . CASSLNVFAGSENEQFF TGTGCCAGCAGCTTAAACGTCTTCGCGGGATCAGAAAATGAGCAGTTCTTC
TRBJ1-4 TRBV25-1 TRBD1 CASSAGTGPEKLFF TGTGCCAGCAGCGCCGGGACAGGGCCTGAAAAACTGTTTTTT
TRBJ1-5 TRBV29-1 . CSVSKSAGGNQPQHF TGCAGCGTGTCGAAGTCGGCAGGGGGCAATCAGCCCCAGCATTTT